The 7 T cell receptor beta chains below were found in one sample sequenced in a study of blood T cell repertoires in COVID-19. TCRdb keeps only in-frame clones here, not all; method: immunoSEQ multiplex PCR. The repertoire consists of about 130,000 clones, with 81% occurring once and the leading ten covering 3.5% to 4%. The sequenced sample consisted of peripheral blood. The receptor set was obtained from a woman in her forties or fifties with acute or convalescent COVID-19.

The chain combines TRBV9 with TRBJ2-1; D may be TRBD2 (7 bases). The CDR3 is 20 amino acids. Germline CDR1 and CDR2: SGDLS and YYNGEE. V lost 4 bases and J 7 bases, leaving 33 bases between the germline ends. The CDR3 loop reads CASSPRGARETRQRGNEQFF. For the CDR3, the DNA is TGTGCCAGCAGCCCCCGGGGTGCGCGGGAGACCCGACAGAGGGGGAATGAGCAGTTCTTC.

The chain combines TRBV5-1 with TRBJ1-1; no reliable D call. This CDR3 contains 14 residues. The germline CDR1 and CDR2 sequences are SGHRS and YFSETQ. V was pared by 4 bases and J by 2 bases, with 12 bases between. CDR3 protein: CASSLQLTNTEAFF. In DNA, the CDR3 is TGCGCCAGCAGCCTACAGTTAACTAACACTGAAGCTTTCTTT.

J is TRBJ2-1 and V is TRBV7-9, with 8 bases that match TRBD2. Germline CDR1 is SEHNR and CDR2 is FQNEAQ (reference sequence). This CDR3 has 16 residues. The V gene end was trimmed by 3 bases and the J gene end by 0 bases; junction bases not matched to a gene: 4. CDR3 nucleotides: TGTGCCAGCAGCTTTCCGGGGGGGAGCTCCTACAATGAGCAGTTCTTC. Translated: CASSFPGGSSYNEQFF.

The gene calls are TRBV9 and TRBJ2-1, with 8 bases that match TRBD2. J gave up 0 bases and V 3 bases, and 5 bases lay outside the gene matches. The CDR3 consists of 16 residues. CDR1 is SGDLS and CDR2 is YYNGEE in the germline V gene. Here the CDR3 DNA reads TGTGCCAGCAGCGCTCCCGGGACTAGCTCCTACAATGAGCAGTTCTTC. This codes for CASSAPGTSSYNEQFF.

For the CDR3, the DNA is TGTGCCAGTGACAGGGGGCAAGGTACAGATACGCAGTATTTT. It encodes CASDRGQGTDTQYF. This rearrangement joins TRBV25-1 to TRBJ2-3, with 10 bases identical to TRBD1. The CDR3 runs to 14 residues. CDR1 is MGHDK, CDR2 SYGVNS, per germline. The J segment lost 3 bases and the V segment lost 9 bases, leaving 6 bases of the junction unmatched.

The J gene is TRBJ2-5, the V gene TRBV6-5; 8 nucleotides line up with TRBD1. Germline-derived CDR1 and CDR2 are MNHEY and SVGAGI. The CDR3 is 13 residues long. The V gene end was trimmed by 6 bases and the J gene end by 4 bases; junction bases not matched to a gene: 4. CDR3 residues: CASRVTGVETQYF. CDR3 in DNA: TGTGCCAGCAGGGTGACAGGGGTAGAGACCCAGTACTTC.

The chain carries TRBV6-5 and TRBJ2-2; 8 bases map to TRBD1. The CDR3 consists of 15 residues. In germline, CDR1 is MNHEY, CDR2 SVGAGI. The V gene end was trimmed by 5 bases and the J gene end by 3 bases; junction bases not matched to a gene: 5. CDR3 protein: CASSRQGSDTGELFF. The CDR3 coding sequence is TGTGCCAGCAGTCGACAGGGGTCGGACACCGGGGAGCTGTTTTTT.